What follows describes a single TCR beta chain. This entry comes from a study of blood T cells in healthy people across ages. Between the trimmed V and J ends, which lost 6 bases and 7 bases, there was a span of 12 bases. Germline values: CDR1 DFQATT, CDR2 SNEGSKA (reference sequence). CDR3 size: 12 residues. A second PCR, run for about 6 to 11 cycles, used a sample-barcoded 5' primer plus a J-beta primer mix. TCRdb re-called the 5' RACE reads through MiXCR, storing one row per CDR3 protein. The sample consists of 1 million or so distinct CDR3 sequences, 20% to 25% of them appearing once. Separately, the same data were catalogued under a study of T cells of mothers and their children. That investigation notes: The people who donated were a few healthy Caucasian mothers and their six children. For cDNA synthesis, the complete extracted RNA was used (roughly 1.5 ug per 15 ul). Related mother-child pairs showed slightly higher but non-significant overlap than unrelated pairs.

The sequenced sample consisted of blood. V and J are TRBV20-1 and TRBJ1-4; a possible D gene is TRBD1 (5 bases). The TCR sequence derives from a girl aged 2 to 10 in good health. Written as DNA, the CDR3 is TGCAGTGCGCTTATGGGGCCTGAAAAACTGTTTTTT. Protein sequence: CSALMGPEKLFF.